The sequence of this T cell receptor beta chain was determined in a study of OX40 agonist ivuxolimab in advanced cancers. The study in broad terms: Ivuxolimab was an agonistic, fully human IgG2 monoclonal antibody directed against OX40 (CD134), a costimulatory receptor. In the dose-escalation cohort, 82.7% of patients were male, and the mean age was approximately 60 years, with a range of roughly 20 to 85. Intravenous ivuxolimab was administered to patients every 2 weeks at six dose levels: 0.01, 0.1, 0.3, 1.5, 3 and 10 mg/kg. Peripheral TCRbeta sequencing was intended to test whether TCR sequence diversity was altered and clonal T-cell expansion was caused by ivuxolimab. Patients were allowed to have had prior anti-PD-1, anti-PD-L1 or anti-CTLA-4 therapy, and around two fifths of the dose-escalation patients had been treated with checkpoint inhibitors. Three dose-escalation patients achieved partial responses, one with hepatocellular carcinoma and two with cutaneous melanoma. Of the roughly 50 dose-escalation patients, hepatocellular carcinoma was present in roughly 19, melanoma in some 15, renal cell carcinoma in 9 and head and neck cancer in 9. The paper reports the monotherapy dose-escalation portion (N of about 50 patients) of the phase I ivuxolimab trial.

To sequence the TCRbeta CDR3 region, genomic DNA was isolated from the sorted cells. The immunoSEQ Assay was used for sequencing of TCRbeta CDR3 regions. Here the immuneACCESS table is served through TCRdb, limited to in-frame sequences with V and J called. Missing clones are a known gap in these copies; in checked studies unresolved V genes cover under half, and the rest lacks a known reason. In this sample the table shows about 48,000 clones, 80% to 90% of which occur a single time. The ten largest clones take up around 60% of the sample. General conclusions and limits of the study: The antigen specificity of the clonally expanded peripheral T cells was not determined. On average, CD8+ T cells showed more expanded clones than CD4+ T cells after ivuxolimab. Partial responders in the 0.1-3.0 mg/kg groups had among the lowest normalized peripheral clonal expansion, especially among CD8+ T cells. Low levels of normalized T-cell clonal expansion were also seen in some nonresponding patients. At doses of 0.1 to 3.0 mg/kg, clonal expansion of both CD4+ and CD8+ blood T cells was observed from baseline to week 6.

As to this clone: Which antigen it targets is not known. Base qualities are not provided; no much larger clone lies one nucleotide away.

Patients with a history of autoimmune disease or receiving systemic immunosuppression were excluded from the trial. In every dose cohort, peripheral blood was drawn for TCR sequencing at baseline, cycle 4 day 1, and cycle 7 day 1. Samples came from an open-label, multicenter, first-in-human phase I dose-escalation trial of ivuxolimab. Adults with locally advanced or metastatic melanoma, renal cell carcinoma, hepatocellular carcinoma or head and neck squamous cell carcinoma were enrolled in the trial. Before TCR sequencing, CD4+ T cells and CD8+ T cells were sorted from peripheral blood as separate populations. Sequenced material: CD4+ or CD8+ T cells sorted from blood, taken in a trial of the OX40 agonist ivuxolimab. The sequence was obtained from an adult with an advanced solid tumor such as melanoma, head and neck, liver or kidney cancer.

The encoded CDR3 is CASSLYDREPYNEQFF. The bases are TGTGCCAGCAGCTTATACGACAGGGAACCCTACAATGAGCAGTTCTTC. The chain is made from TRBV7-6 and TRBJ2-1, and TRBD1 matches 7 of the central bases. Here V drops 2 bases and J drops 2 bases, and the junction holds 6 bases not matched to any gene. CDR3 length: 16 amino acids, cysteine to phenylalanine. Here the CDR3 DNA is all that survives: 48 bases in frame from base 1. CDR1 and CDR2 are drawn from the germline V gene: SGHVS, FNYEAQ.